These T cell receptor beta chains were read from a single sample in a study of shared clonotypes between healthy human individuals. Profiling relied on immunoSEQ multiplex PCR, and the TCRdb table lists in-frame clones only, not all of them. The table has some 2.1 million clones, about 95% seen once; the top ten hold about 1.1%. The specimen sequenced was naive CD8+ T cells sorted from blood. The receptors originated from a man younger than 35 in good health. Each CDR3 is given with its conserved first and last residue. D genes are given only for firm matches. Clone size, where shown, is once, few, many, or a class for clones that have expanded.

V	D	J	size	CDR3	DNA
TRBV7-2	.	TRBJ2-1	.	CASSSLYNEQFF	TGTGCCAGCAGCTCACTATACAATGAGCAGTTCTTC
TRBV4-1	.	TRBJ2-2	.	CASSDGELFF	TGCGCCAGCAGCGACGGGGAGCTGTTTTTT
TRBV10-2	TRBD2	TRBJ2-3	.	CASKSGGAADTQYF	TGCGCCAGTAAAAGCGGGGGGGCCGCAGATACGCAGTATTTT
TRBV5-3	.	TRBJ1-6	.	CARREFGNSPLHF	TGTGCCAGAAGGGAGTTCGGTAATTCACCCCTCCACTTT
TRBV4-3	TRBD2	TRBJ2-7	.	CASSHRLAGTLYEQYF	TGCGCCAGCAGCCACCGCCTAGCGGGGACCCTCTACGAGCAGTACTTC
TRBV18	.	TRBJ2-3	once	CASSPYALPGGGADTQYF	TGTGCCAGCTCACCATATGCCCTTCCAGGAGGGGGCGCAGATACGCAGTATTTT
TRBV4-1	.	TRBJ2-3	.	CASSHLFTDTQYF	TGCGCCAGCAGCCACCTATTCACAGATACGCAGTATTTT
TRBV2	TRBD2	TRBJ2-2	.	CASSTNGLAANTGELFF	TGTGCCAGCAGTACCAACGGACTAGCGGCGAACACCGGGGAGCTGTTTTTT
TRBV30	TRBD1	TRBJ2-3	.	CAWSGTGGTDTQYF	TGTGCCTGGAGTGGGACAGGGGGCACAGATACGCAGTATTTT
TRBV5-5	.	TRBJ2-7	.	CASSSWMGFGEQYF	TGTGCCAGCAGCTCATGGATGGGGTTTGGCGAGCAGTACTTC
TRBV4-1	.	TRBJ2-2	.	CASSQSYTGELFF	TGCGCCAGCAGCCAATCTTACACCGGGGAGCTGTTTTTT
TRBV10-2	TRBD2	TRBJ2-7	.	CASSGLATPHEQYF	TGCGCCAGCAGTGGACTAGCGACCCCCCACGAGCAGTACTTC
TRBV9	.	TRBJ2-3	.	CASSPDGTSTDTQYF	TGTGCCAGCAGCCCGGACGGAACTAGCACAGATACGCAGTATTTT
TRBV28	TRBD2	TRBJ2-2	.	CASSSPGSGAGGELFF	TGTGCCAGCAGCAGCCCGGGTAGCGGGGCTGGCGGGGAGCTGTTTTTT
TRBV5-6	.	TRBJ2-1	.	CASSLAGTVDNEQFF	TGTGCCAGCAGCTTGGCGGGGACGGTCGACAATGAGCAGTTCTTC
TRBV5-6	TRBD2	TRBJ2-7	.	CASSLSGTSVAEQYF	TGTGCCAGCAGCTTGTCCGGGACTAGCGTGGCCGAGCAGTACTTC
TRBV7-9	TRBD2	TRBJ2-1	.	CASSLVGGGPYNEQFF	TGTGCCAGCAGCTTAGTGGGCGGGGGACCATACAATGAGCAGTTCTTC
TRBV6-5	.	TRBJ1-2	.	CASNTGGAVYGYTF	TGTGCCAGCAACACGGGGGGGGCTGTCTATGGCTACACCTTC
TRBV30	.	TRBJ1-1	.	CAWRWAGANTEAFF	TGTGCCTGGAGGTGGGCAGGCGCTAACACTGAAGCTTTCTTT
TRBV28	.	TRBJ2-7	.	CASSFRGSLSYEQYF	TGTGCCAGCAGTTTCCGGGGGTCCCTCTCCTACGAGCAGTACTTC
TRBV2	TRBD1	TRBJ1-1	.	CASTRGDDTEAFF	TGTGCCAGCACCAGGGGGGACGACACTGAAGCTTTCTTT
TRBV27	.	TRBJ1-6	once	CASSLQGGWSPLHF	TGTGCCAGCAGTTTACAGGGAGGATGGTCACCCCTCCACTTT
TRBV21-1	.	TRBJ1-1	.	CASSIRRTLNTEAFF	TGTGCCAGCAGCATACGGCGGACCTTAAACACTGAAGCTTTCTTT
TRBV7-9	.	TRBJ1-4	once	CAILVVGKTEKLFF	TGTGCCATCCTCGTGGTGGGGAAGACTGAAAAACTGTTTTTT
TRBV2	.	TRBJ2-7	.	CASSEGRTYEQYF	TGTGCCAGCAGTGAGGGCAGGACCTACGAGCAGTACTTC
TRBV4-1	.	TRBJ2-2	.	CASSQSGRNTGELFF	TGCGCCAGCAGCCAAAGTGGACGGAACACCGGGGAGCTGTTTTTT
TRBV7-9	.	TRBJ2-7	once	CASSSAGTQANEQYF	TGTGCCAGCAGCTCAGCCGGGACACAAGCGAATGAGCAGTACTTC
TRBV5-6	TRBD1	TRBJ2-7	.	CASSPGTAEQYF	TGTGCCAGCAGCCCCGGGACAGCTGAGCAGTACTTC
TRBV5-1	.	TRBJ2-5	.	CASSQMGQQETQYF	TGCGCCAGCAGCCAAATGGGGCAGCAAGAGACCCAGTACTTC
TRBV5-1	TRBD1	TRBJ1-1	.	CASKLDRGLNEAFF	TGCGCCAGCAAATTGGACAGGGGGCTGAATGAAGCTTTCTTT
TRBV6-5	TRBD1	TRBJ2-2	.	CASSNQGADTGELFF	TGTGCCAGCAGCAACCAGGGGGCGGACACCGGGGAGCTGTTTTTT
TRBV5-8	.	TRBJ2-7	.	CASSELSGQPYEQYF	TGTGCCAGCAGCGAACTTAGCGGCCAGCCCTACGAGCAGTACTTC
TRBV11-2	TRBD1	TRBJ2-7	.	CASSPGDRYSYEQYF	TGTGCCAGCAGCCCTGGGGACAGGTACTCCTACGAGCAGTACTTC
TRBV2	.	TRBJ2-7	few	CASTGGIFYEQYF	TGTGCCAGCACCGGTGGCATCTTCTACGAGCAGTACTTC
TRBV4-3	TRBD1	TRBJ2-5	.	CASSQATGVEETQYF	TGCGCCAGCAGCCAAGCGACAGGGGTGGAAGAGACCCAGTACTTC
TRBV19	.	TRBJ2-7	.	CASSPGQSLYEQYF	TGTGCCAGTAGCCCCGGACAGTCCCTCTACGAGCAGTACTTC
TRBV6-5	.	TRBJ2-7	.	CASSGGSDEQYF	TGTGCCAGCAGCGGAGGCTCGGACGAGCAGTACTTC
TRBV2	.	TRBJ1-2	.	CASRGSGAVVGYTF	TGTGCCAGCAGGGGTTCGGGGGCGGTGGTCGGCTACACCTTC
TRBV10-1	.	TRBJ2-7	few	CASSESPDYEQYF	TGCGCCAGCAGTGAGTCCCCGGACTACGAGCAGTACTTC
TRBV27	TRBD1	TRBJ2-7	.	CASSMTGSGAEQYF	TGTGCCAGCAGTATGACAGGGAGTGGGGCCGAGCAGTACTTC
TRBV15	.	TRBJ1-1	.	CATSRDRWGGPNTEAFF	TGTGCCACCAGCAGAGATCGGTGGGGGGGCCCGAACACTGAAGCTTTCTTT
TRBV5-6	.	TRBJ1-1	.	CASSPIRRQGPLEAFF	TGTGCCAGCAGCCCCATCAGGAGGCAGGGCCCGCTTGAAGCTTTCTTT
TRBV11-3	TRBD2	TRBJ2-2	.	CANSPGTSGFTGELFF	TGTGCCAACAGCCCCGGGACTAGCGGGTTCACCGGGGAGCTGTTTTTT
TRBV4-3	TRBD2	TRBJ2-1	.	CASSHGSGGGGEQFF	TGCGCCAGCAGCCATGGGAGCGGGGGAGGCGGTGAGCAGTTCTTC
TRBV27	.	TRBJ1-1	.	CASLPQGMNTEAFF	TGTGCCAGCCTTCCCCAGGGCATGAACACTGAAGCTTTCTTT
TRBV28	.	TRBJ2-7	few	CASNPGYSSYEQYF	TGTGCCAGCAACCCGGGGTACAGCTCCTACGAGCAGTACTTC
TRBV5-6	.	TRBJ2-7	.	CASSNAGQFVRGEQYF	TGTGCCAGCAGTAACGCGGGACAGTTCGTACGAGGCGAGCAGTACTTC
TRBV11-2	.	TRBJ2-5	.	CASSFSPGVLPKETQYF	TGTGCCAGCAGCTTTAGCCCAGGAGTACTTCCAAAAGAGACCCAGTACTTC
TRBV27	.	TRBJ1-1	.	CASRITENTEAFF	TGTGCCAGCAGGATAACAGAGAACACTGAAGCTTTCTTT
TRBV7-9	.	TRBJ2-7	once	CASSSEMDIYEQYF	TGTGCCAGCAGCTCAGAAATGGACATCTACGAGCAGTACTTC
TRBV5-4	.	TRBJ2-5	.	CASSYEGVGGGPDQETQYF	TGTGCCAGCAGCTACGAAGGGGTCGGGGGAGGTCCCGACCAAGAGACCCAGTACTTC
TRBV30	.	TRBJ1-5	.	CAWGRDINQPQHF	TGTGCCTGGGGACGGGACATCAATCAGCCCCAGCATTTT
TRBV7-9	TRBD2	TRBJ2-7	.	CASSLGTNSYEQYF	TGTGCCAGCAGCTTGGGGACTAACTCCTACGAGCAGTACTTC
TRBV14	.	TRBJ2-7	.	CASSQRFYTGHPYEQYF	TGTGCCAGCAGCCAACGCTTCTATACAGGGCACCCCTACGAGCAGTACTTC
TRBV4-3	TRBD1	TRBJ2-7	once	CASSSGTGTLYEQYF	TGCGCCAGCAGCTCCGGGACAGGGACTCTCTACGAGCAGTACTTC
TRBV5-1	.	TRBJ2-7	.	CASSPDGGPYEQYF	TGCGCCAGCAGCCCGGACGGGGGCCCCTACGAGCAGTACTTC
TRBV19	.	TRBJ2-7	.	CASSFGSSYEQYF	TGTGCCAGTAGTTTTGGGAGCTCCTACGAGCAGTACTTC
TRBV27	.	TRBJ1-1	.	CASSWGGMETEAFF	TGTGCCAGCAGTTGGGGGGGGATGGAGACTGAAGCTTTCTTT
TRBV4-3	TRBD1	TRBJ2-7	.	CASSQDQTGVYEQYF	TGCGCCAGCAGCCAAGATCAGACAGGGGTCTACGAGCAGTACTTC
TRBV7-9	.	TRBJ2-5	.	CASSLAVEETQYF	TGTGCCAGCAGCTTAGCGGTGGAGGAGACCCAGTACTTC